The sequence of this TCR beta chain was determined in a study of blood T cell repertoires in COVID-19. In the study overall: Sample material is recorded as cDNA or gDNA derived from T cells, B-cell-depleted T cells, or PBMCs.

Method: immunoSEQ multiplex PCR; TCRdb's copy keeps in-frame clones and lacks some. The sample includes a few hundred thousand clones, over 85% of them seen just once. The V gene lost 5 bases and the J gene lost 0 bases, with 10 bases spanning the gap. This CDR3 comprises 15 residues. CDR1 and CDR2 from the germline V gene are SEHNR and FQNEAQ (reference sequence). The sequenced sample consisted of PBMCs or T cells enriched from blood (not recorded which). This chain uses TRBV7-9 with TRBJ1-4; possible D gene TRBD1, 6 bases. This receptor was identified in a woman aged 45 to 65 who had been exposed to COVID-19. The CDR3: CASSQGQTTNEKLFF. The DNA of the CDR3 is TGTGCCAGCAGCCAAGGACAGACAACTAATGAAAAACTGTTTTTT.